This TCR beta chain was documented in a study of T cells in localized non-small cell lung cancer. Notes on the study in general: Among the tissues sampled, uninvolved adjacent lung had the highest T cell clonality, above tumor. Sequencing was limited to one tumor region, leaving the possibility of heterogeneity open.

V trimming: 6 bases; J trimming: 6 bases; junction bases outside the gene matches: 8. CDR1 is SGHRS and CDR2 is YFSETQ in the germline V gene. The length of the CDR3 is 14 residues. Data came from immunoSEQ multiplex PCR; TCRdb stores just in-frame clones and leaves some out. The sample has tens of thousands of clones; approximately 90% are singletons. This clone was observed a single time. Its antigen is still unknown. V is TRBV5-1 and J is TRBJ2-3; 9 nucleotides align to TRBD1. The receptor comes from a male donor older than 55 with stage II lung adenocarcinoma. The sequencing used peripheral blood mononuclear cells, collected before any cancer treatment. This CDR3 is CASTIGQGRDTQYF. CDR3 DNA: TGCGCCAGCACTATCGGACAGGGGAGGGATACGCAGTATTTT.